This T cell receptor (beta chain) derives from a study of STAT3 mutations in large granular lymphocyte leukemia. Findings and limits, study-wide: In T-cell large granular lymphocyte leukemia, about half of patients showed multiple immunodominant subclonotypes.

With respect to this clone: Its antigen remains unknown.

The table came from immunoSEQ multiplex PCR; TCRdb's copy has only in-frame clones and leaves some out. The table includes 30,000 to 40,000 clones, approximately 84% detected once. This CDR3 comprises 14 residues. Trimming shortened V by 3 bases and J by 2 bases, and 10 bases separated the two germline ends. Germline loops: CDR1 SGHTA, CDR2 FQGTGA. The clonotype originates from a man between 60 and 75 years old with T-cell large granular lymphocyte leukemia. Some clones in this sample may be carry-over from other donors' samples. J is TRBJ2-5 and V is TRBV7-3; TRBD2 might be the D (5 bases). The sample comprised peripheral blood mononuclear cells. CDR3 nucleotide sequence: TGTGCCAGCAGCTTGAGTAGGGAGCAAGAGACCCAGTACTTC. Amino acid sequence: CASSLSREQETQYF. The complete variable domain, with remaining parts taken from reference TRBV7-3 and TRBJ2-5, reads GAGVSQTPSNKVTEKGKYVELRCDPISGHTALYWYRQSLGQGPEFLIYFQGTGAADDSGLPNDRFFAVRPEGSVSTLKIQRTERGDSAVYLCASSLSREQETQYFGPGTRLLVL.